Below, one T cell receptor (beta chain) is given with its context. The antigen is not known. At one end the junction does not follow the germline gene, possibly because of a read error. Among the patients, none had received any treatment before thyroid surgery. The record originates from a study of metastatic and nonmetastatic thyroid tumors. General observations from the study: Significantly higher TCR beta diversity was reportedly seen in malignant thyroid tumors than benign nodules, in blood and tumor.

Germline V lookup: CDR1 MNHEY, CDR2 SVGAGI. The CDR3 extends over 15 amino acids. TCRdb re-clonotyped the PCR reads via MiXCR. The sample holds about 93,000 clones, 9.5% to 15% seen once. This sequence was found in a female donor with papillary thyroid cancer or a benign thyroid nodule (not recorded which). Some clones in this sample may be carry-over from other donors' samples. Sequencing was carried out using blood. The chain recombines TRBV6-5 with TRBJ1-1; no firm D call. The CDR3 nucleotides are TGTGCCAGCAGTTACGTAGTCTCAGTGACCACTGAATCTTTCTTT. This encodes CASSYVVSVTTESFF.